Sequencing of this T cell receptor (beta chain) was carried out in a study of regulatory T cells in long-lasting Graves disease. Time point described: newly diagnosed GD, antithyroid drugs for less than 3 months. The TCR library used RNA extracted from PBMCs. CDR3-region Arm-PCR and iRepertoire HTBI primers produced the TCR beta libraries. TCRdb re-called the multiplex PCR reads with MiXCR, one entry per CDR3 protein. The sample has some 560,000 distinct CDR3 sequences; 16% are singletons. This CDR3 comprises 14 residues. In germline, CDR1 is SGHNT, CDR2 YENEEA. Study-wide points: Persistent Graves' patients showed less TCR diversity than newly diagnosed patients showed. TRBV28, TRBJ1-2 and TRBJ2-5 were favored in persistent disease.

Remarks on this clonotype: Antigen: not known. A read error may explain this, as a much larger clone is one base away.

These data were also filed under a second study, of T cells in Graves' hyperthyroidism and ophthalmopathy. That report adds: Lactation, pregnancy, other autoimmune disease or uncontrolled infection excluded patients. Prediction of ophthalmopathy progression came a median around 6 months pre-onset.

The sequence was obtained from a woman aged 35-60 years with Graves disease. The source material was peripheral blood mononuclear cells (PBMCs), sampled at new diagnosis, from a patient treated with antithyroid drugs. The chain employs TRBV11-3 and TRBJ1-1, with D possibly being TRBD1 (6 bases). The CDR3 region has the DNA TGTGCCAGCAGCCTCCGTGGGGGCGCCACTGAAGCTTCCTTT. Amino acid sequence: CASSLRGGATEASF. Supplemented by reference TRBV11-3 and TRBJ1-1, the full variable domain reads EAGVVQSPRYKIIEKKQPVAFWCNPISGHNTLYWYLQNLGQGPELLIRYENEEAVDDSQLPKDRFSAERLKGVDSTLKIQPAELGDSAVYLCASSLRGGATEASFGQGTRLTVV.